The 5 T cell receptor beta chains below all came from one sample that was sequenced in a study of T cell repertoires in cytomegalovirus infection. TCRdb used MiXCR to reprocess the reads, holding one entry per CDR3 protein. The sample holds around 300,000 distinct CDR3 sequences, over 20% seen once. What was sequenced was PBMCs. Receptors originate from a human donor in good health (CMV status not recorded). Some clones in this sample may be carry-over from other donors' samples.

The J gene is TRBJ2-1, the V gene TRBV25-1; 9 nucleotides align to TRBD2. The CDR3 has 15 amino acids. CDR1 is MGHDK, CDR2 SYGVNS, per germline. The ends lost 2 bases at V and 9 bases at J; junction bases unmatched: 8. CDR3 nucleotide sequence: TGTGCCAGCAGTGAACACTTAGCGGGGGAGAGTGAGCAGTTCTTC. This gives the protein CASSEHLAGESEQFF.

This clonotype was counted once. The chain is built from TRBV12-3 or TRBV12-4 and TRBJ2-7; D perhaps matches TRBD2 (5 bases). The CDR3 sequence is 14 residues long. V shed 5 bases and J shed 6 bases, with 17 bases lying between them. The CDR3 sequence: CASSPLGGAAEQYF. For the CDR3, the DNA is TGTGCCAGCAGTCCCCTCGGAGGAGCCGCCGAGCAGTACTTC.

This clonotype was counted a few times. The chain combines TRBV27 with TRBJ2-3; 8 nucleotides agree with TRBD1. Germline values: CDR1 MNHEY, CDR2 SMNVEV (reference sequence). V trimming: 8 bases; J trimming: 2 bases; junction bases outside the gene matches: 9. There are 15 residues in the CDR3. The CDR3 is CASCWRTGITDTQYF. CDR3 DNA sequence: TGTGCCAGCTGTTGGAGGACAGGGATCACAGATACGCAGTATTTT.

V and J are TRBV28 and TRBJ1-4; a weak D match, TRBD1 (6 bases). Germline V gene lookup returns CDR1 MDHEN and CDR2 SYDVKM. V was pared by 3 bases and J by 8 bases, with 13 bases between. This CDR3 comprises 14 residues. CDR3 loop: CASSLGGRWEKLFF. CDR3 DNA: TGTGCCAGCAGTTTGGGGGGGCGCTGGGAAAAACTGTTTTTT.

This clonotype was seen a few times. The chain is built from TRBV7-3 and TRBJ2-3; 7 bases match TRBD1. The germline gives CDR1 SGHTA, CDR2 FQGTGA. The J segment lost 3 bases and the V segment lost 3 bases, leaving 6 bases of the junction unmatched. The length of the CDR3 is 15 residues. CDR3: CASSFTGDLTDTQYF. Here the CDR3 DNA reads TGTGCCAGCAGCTTTACAGGGGACCTAACAGATACGCAGTATTTT.